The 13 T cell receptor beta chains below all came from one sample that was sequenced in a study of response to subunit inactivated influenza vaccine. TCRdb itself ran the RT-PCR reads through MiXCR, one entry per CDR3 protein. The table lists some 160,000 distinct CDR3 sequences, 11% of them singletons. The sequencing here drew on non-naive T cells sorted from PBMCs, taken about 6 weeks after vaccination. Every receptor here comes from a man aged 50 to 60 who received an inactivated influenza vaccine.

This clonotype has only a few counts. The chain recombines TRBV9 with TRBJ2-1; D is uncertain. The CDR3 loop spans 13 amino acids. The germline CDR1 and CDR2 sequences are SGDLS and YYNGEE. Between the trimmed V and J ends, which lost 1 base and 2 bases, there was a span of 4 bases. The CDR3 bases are TGTGCCAGCAGCGTACGGGCCTACAATGAGCAGTTCTTC. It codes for CASSVRAYNEQFF.

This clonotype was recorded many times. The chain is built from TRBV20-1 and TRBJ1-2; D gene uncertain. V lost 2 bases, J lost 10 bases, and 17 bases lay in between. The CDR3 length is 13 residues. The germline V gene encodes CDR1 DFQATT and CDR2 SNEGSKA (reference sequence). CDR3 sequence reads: CSARNRITLDYTF. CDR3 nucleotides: TGCAGTGCTAGAAACAGAATAACTCTGGACTACACCTTC.

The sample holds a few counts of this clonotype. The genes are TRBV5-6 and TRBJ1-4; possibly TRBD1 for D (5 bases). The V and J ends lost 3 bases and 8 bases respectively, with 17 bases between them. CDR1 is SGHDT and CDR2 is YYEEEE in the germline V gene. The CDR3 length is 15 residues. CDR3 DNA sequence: TGTGCCAGCAGCTCACCCGGGGCAGCGAAAGAAAAACTGTTTTTT. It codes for CASSSPGAAKEKLFF.

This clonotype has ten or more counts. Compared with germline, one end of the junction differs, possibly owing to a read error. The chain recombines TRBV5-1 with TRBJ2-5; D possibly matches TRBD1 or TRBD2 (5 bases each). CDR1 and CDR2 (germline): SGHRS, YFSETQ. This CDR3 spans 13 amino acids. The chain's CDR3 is CASSFPGRETQYF. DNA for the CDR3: TGTGCCAGCAGTTTCCCGGGACGCGAGACCCAGTACTTC.

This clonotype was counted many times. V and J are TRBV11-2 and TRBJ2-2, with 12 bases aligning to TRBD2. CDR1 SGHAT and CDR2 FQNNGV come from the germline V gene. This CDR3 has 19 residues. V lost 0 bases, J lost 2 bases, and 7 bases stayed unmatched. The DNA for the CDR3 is TGTGCCAGCAGCTTAGATCTCCCCGGACTAGCGGGAAACACCGGGGAGCTGTTTTTT. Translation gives CASSLDLPGLAGNTGELFF.

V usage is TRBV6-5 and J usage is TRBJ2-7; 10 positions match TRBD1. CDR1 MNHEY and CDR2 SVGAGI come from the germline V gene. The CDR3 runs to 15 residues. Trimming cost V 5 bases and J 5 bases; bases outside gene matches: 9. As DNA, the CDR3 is TGTGCCAGCAGTAACCCGGGACAGGGGATCCACGAGCAGTACTTC. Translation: CASSNPGQGIHEQYF.

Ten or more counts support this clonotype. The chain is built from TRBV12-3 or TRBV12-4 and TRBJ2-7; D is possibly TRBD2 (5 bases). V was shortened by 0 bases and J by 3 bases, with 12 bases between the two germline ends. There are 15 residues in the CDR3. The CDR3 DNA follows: TGTGCCAGCAGTTTAGCAGGAAGGACTGACTACGAGCAGTACTTC. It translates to CASSLAGRTDYEQYF.

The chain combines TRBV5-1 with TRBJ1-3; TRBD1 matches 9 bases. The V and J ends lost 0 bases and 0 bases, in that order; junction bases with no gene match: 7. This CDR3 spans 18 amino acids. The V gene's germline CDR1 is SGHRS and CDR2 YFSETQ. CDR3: CASSLAGQGSISGNTIYF. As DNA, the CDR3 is TGCGCCAGCAGCTTGGCCGGACAGGGGTCCATCTCTGGAAACACCATATATTTT. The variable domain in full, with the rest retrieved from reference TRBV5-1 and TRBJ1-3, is KAGVTQTPRYLIKTRGQQVTLSCSPISGHRSVSWYQQTPGQGLQFLFEYFSETQRNKGNFPGRFSGRQFSNSRSEMNVSTLELGDSALYLCASSLAGQGSISGNTIYFGEGSWLTVV.

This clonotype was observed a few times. CDR3 nucleotide sequence: TGCGCCAGCAGCCAAGACAGGGTCAGAGGAGATACGCAGTATTTT. Translation gives CASSQDRVRGDTQYF. The chain joins TRBV4-3 to TRBJ2-3; weak D call: TRBD1 (5 bases). CDR3 length: 15 residues. CDR1 and CDR2 from the germline V gene are LGHNA and YSLEER. Deletions cut 0 bases from V and 5 bases from J, with 12 bases between.

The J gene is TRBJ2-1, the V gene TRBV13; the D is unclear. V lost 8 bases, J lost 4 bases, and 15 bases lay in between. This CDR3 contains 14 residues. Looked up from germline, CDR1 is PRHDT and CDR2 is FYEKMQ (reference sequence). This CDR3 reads CASRPLAAYNEQFF. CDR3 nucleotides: TGTGCCAGCCGTCCGCTGGCAGCGTACAATGAGCAGTTCTTC.

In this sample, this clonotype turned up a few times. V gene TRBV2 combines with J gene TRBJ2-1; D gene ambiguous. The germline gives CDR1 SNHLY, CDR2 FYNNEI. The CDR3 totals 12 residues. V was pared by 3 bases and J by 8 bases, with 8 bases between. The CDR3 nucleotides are TGTGCCAGCAGTGACGATCGGGATGAGCAGTTCTTC. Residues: CASSDDRDEQFF.

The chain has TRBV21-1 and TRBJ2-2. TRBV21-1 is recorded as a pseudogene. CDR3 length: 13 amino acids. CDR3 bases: TGTGCCTGGAAGAGTAAAAGGACCGGGGAGCTGTTTTTT. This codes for CAWKSKRTGELFF.

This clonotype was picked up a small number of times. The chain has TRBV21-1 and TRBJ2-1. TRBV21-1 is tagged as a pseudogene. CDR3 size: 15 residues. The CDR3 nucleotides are TGTGCCAGCAGCAAAGCGACGGTTGACTACAATGAGCAGTTCTTC. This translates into CASSKATVDYNEQFF.